This T cell receptor beta chain comes out of a study of beta chain features in type 1 diabetes. Study details: There were some 110 million sorted cells examined across all samples.

There are a few counts of this clone. Its target is not known. It was via CD45RO/CCR7/CD25/CD127/CD95/CD27 that CD4+ naive, central memory, regulatory and stem cell-like memory cells were sorted. Once sorted, every population was more than 95% pure. Isolated RNA was reverse transcribed in full, so expressed TCRB transcripts were sequenced. Method: immunoSEQ multiplex PCR; TCRdb's copy keeps in-frame clones and lacks some. Here the sample spans almost 350,000 clones, 9.3% being singletons. Between the trimmed V and J ends, which lost 6 bases and 5 bases, there was a span of 12 bases. The germline CDR1 and CDR2 sequences are ENHRY and SYGVKD. The CDR3 has 13 amino acids. General study points: Diminished insertions and augmented deletions at VDJ junctions characterized type 1 diabetes patients. Moderate yet significant TCRB CDR3 shortening was seen in Type 1 diabetes patients in all four CD4+ subsets.

The sequence derives from a man aged 25-40 years with type 1 diabetes. The chain links TRBV10-3 to TRBJ2-3; unclear D gene. Source material: central memory CD4+ T cells from blood. This CDR3 is CAISPLGGDTQYF. The CDR3 nucleotides are TGTGCCATCAGCCCCCTGGGCGGAGATACGCAGTATTTT.